This T cell receptor (beta chain) was sequenced for a study of response to subunit inactivated influenza vaccine. CDR3 length equals 13 residues. Germline assignment: CDR1 SGHTA and CDR2 FQGNSA. Trimming left V 3 bases short and J 3 bases short, with 7 bases between. TCRdb passed the RT-PCR reads through MiXCR, listing each CDR3 protein once. The sample contains 400,000 to 650,000 distinct CDR3 sequences, under 8.5% of which appear only once. The receptor comes from a man aged 50 to 69 who received an inactivated influenza vaccine. The sequenced sample was PBMCs from blood, obtained less than 25 months after vaccination. The gene calls are TRBV7-2 and TRBJ2-3; D is unresolved. The CDR3 nucleotides are TGTGCCAGCAGCTTTACTATTACAGATACGCAGTATTTT. Protein sequence: CASSFTITDTQYF.